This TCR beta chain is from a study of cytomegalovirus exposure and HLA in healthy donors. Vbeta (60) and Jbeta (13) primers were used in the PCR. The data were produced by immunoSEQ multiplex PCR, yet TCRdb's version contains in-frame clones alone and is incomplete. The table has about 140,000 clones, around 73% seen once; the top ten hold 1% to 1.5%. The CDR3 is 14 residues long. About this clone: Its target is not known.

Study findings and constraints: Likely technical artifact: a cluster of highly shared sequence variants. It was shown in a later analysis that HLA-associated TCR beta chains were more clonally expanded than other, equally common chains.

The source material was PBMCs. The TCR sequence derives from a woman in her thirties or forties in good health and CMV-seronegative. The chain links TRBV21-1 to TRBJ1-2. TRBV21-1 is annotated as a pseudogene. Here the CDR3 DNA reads TGTGCCAGCAGCAAAGAGGCCGTTAGGAGCGGCTACACCTTC. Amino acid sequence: CASSKEAVRSGYTF.